Below are 14 T cell receptor beta chains sequenced from a single sample in a study of Tregs in tolerant kidney transplant recipients. The repertoire was sequenced with immunoSEQ multiplex PCR; TCRdb's copy has only in-frame clones and lacks some. The data show approximately 260,000 clones, roughly 84% seen once. The sample taken for sequencing was CD4+ T cells from blood. These receptors all stem from a human donor in good health.

The chain has TRBV4-1 and TRBJ2-3; 10 bases agree with TRBD1. The CDR3 consists of 16 residues. The V gene's germline CDR1 is MGHRA and CDR2 YSYEKL. V lost 1 base, J lost 10 bases, and 11 bases stayed unmatched. The CDR3 bases are TGCGCCAGCAGCCAAGGACAGGGGGCCTTACTCAGAGCGCAGTATTTT. It encodes CASSQGQGALLRAQYF.

J is TRBJ2-6 and V is TRBV18; no firm D call. This CDR3 is built from 16 residues. Germline lookup yields CDR1 KGHSH and CDR2 LQKENI. With 0 bases removed from V and 0 bases from J, the gap between germline ends came to 6 bases. The CDR3 loop reads CASSPPTSSGANVLTF. The CDR3 bases are TGTGCCAGCTCACCACCCACAAGCTCTGGGGCCAACGTCCTGACTTTC.

This chain links TRBV7-3 with TRBJ2-2; D is ambiguous. Germline-derived CDR1 and CDR2 are SGHTA and FQGTGA. The CDR3 is 14 residues long. V lost 5 bases, J lost 6 bases, and 13 bases lay in between. The CDR3 protein is CASSPRPPPGELFF. The CDR3 coding sequence is TGTGCCAGCAGCCCCCGACCTCCCCCCGGGGAGCTGTTTTTT.

The V and J genes are TRBV29-1 and TRBJ2-7; unclear D gene. The CDR3 covers 12 residues. The V end was cut by 6 bases, the J end by 0 bases, with 9 bases between. Germline V lookup: CDR1 SQVTM, CDR2 ANQGSEA. CDR3 residues: CSVALGSYEQYF. In DNA form, the CDR3 reads TGCAGCGTCGCTTTGGGCTCCTACGAGCAGTACTTC.

Comment on this clone: The germline gene is not matched at one end of the junction; a read error may be the cause. This chain connects TRBV19 to TRBJ1-2; 7 bases fit TRBD1. Germline CDR1 is LNHDA and CDR2 is SQIVND (reference sequence). CDR3 length equals 12 residues. This chain's CDR3 is CASSMKGGERSF. For the CDR3, the DNA is TGTGCCAGTAGTATGAAAGGGGGCGAGCGCTCCTTC.

The chain employs TRBV7-9 and TRBJ1-4; a possible D gene is TRBD1 (6 bases). This CDR3 is built from 14 residues. Trimming took off 3 bases at V and 8 bases at J, with 13 bases between the two ends. The germline V gene encodes CDR1 SEHNR and CDR2 FQNEAQ (reference sequence). The CDR3 sequence: CASSFRGPREKLFF. Here the CDR3 DNA reads TGTGCCAGCAGCTTCAGGGGCCCTCGGGAAAAACTGTTTTTT.

V is TRBV18 and J is TRBJ2-4; D call uncertain. Looked up from germline, CDR1 is KGHSH and CDR2 is LQKENI. The V end was cut by 2 bases, the J end by 1 base, with 15 bases between. This CDR3 spans 17 amino acids. The chain's CDR3 is CASSPVRSFQAKNIQYF. The CDR3 DNA is TGTGCCAGCTCACCAGTAAGGTCGTTTCAGGCCAAAAACATTCAGTACTTC. Supplemented by reference TRBV18 and TRBJ2-4, the full variable domain reads NAGVMQNPRHLVRRRGQEARLRCSPMKGHSHVYWYRQLPEEGLKFMVYLQKENIIDESGMPKERFSAEFPKEGPSILRIQQVVRGDSAAYFCASSPVRSFQAKNIQYFGAGTRLSVL.

V gene TRBV7-2 combines with J gene TRBJ2-2, with 8 nucleotides matching TRBD2. The CDR3 extends over 16 amino acids. Germline V lookup: CDR1 SGHTA, CDR2 FQGNSA. With 2 bases clipped from V and 7 bases from J, the junction kept 9 bases outside the gene matches. CDR3 sequence (DNA): TGTGCCAGCAGCTTATGGGCGGGAGGAGGAATCGGGGAGCTGTTTTTT. It specifies CASSLWAGGGIGELFF. Full variable domain (remainder filled in from reference TRBV7-2 and TRBJ2-2): GAGVSQSPSNKVTEKGKDVELRCDPISGHTALYWYRQSLGQGLEFLIYFQGNSAPDKSGLPSDRFSAERTGGSVSTLTIQRTQQEDSAVYLCASSLWAGGGIGELFFGEGSRLTVL.

The table lists this clone with a count of one. The chain is built from TRBV7-9 and TRBJ2-5, with D unclear. The end of the DNA fits TRBJ2-7 better, so the J call may be wrong. CDR1 is SEHNR and CDR2 is FQNEAQ in the germline V gene (reference sequence). The CDR3 is 12 amino acids. Here the CDR3 reads CASSLVPYEQYF. The CDR3 DNA is TGTGCCAGCAGCCTCGTCCCCTACGAGCAGTACTTC.

The rearrangement links TRBV6-1 to TRBJ1-3; D not resolved. V was pared by 6 bases and J by 0 bases, with 12 bases between. CDR1 MNHNS and CDR2 SASEGT come from the germline V gene. The CDR3 has 15 residues. The CDR3 bases are TGTGCCAGCAGCACCACGGAGTTCTCTGGAAACACCATATATTTT. Translation gives CASSTTEFSGNTIYF.

The chain has TRBV18 and TRBJ2-2; 15 nucleotides align to TRBD2. The CDR3 runs to 19 residues. CDR1 is KGHSH, CDR2 LQKENI, per germline. The V and J ends lost 2 bases and 4 bases, in that order; junction bases with no gene match: 8. CDR3 nucleotide sequence: TGTGCCAGCTCACCAACTAGGACTAGCGGGAGGGCCACCACCGGGGAGCTGTTTTTT. Its translation: CASSPTRTSGRATTGELFF.

V gene TRBV18 combines with J gene TRBJ2-1; unclear D gene. CDR1 is KGHSH, CDR2 LQKENI, per germline. The CDR3 loop spans 13 amino acids. V lost 4 bases and J lost 5, with 9 bases in between. CDR3 DNA: TGTGCCAGCTCACAGGGCATAGACAATGAGCAGTTCTTC. Amino acid sequence: CASSQGIDNEQFF.

The V and J genes are TRBV14 and TRBJ1-3, with D uncertain. Germline V lookup: CDR1 SGHDN, CDR2 FVKESK. Trimming took off 0 bases at V and 0 bases at J, with 12 bases between the two ends. CDR3 length: 17 residues. CDR3 nucleotide sequence: TGTGCCAGCAGCCAAGACGTCACAGTCTTCTCTGGAAACACCATATATTTT. Its translation: CASSQDVTVFSGNTIYF.

This chain connects TRBV5-1 to TRBJ2-5; 7 bases agree with TRBD1. The CDR3 is 14 residues long. Trimming cost V 2 bases and J 0 bases; bases outside gene matches: 1. Germline CDR1 SGHRS, CDR2 YFSETQ. In DNA form, the CDR3 reads TGCGCCAGCAGCTTTACAGGGGACCAAGAGACCCAGTACTTC. As protein: CASSFTGDQETQYF. Looking up the rest from reference TRBV5-1 and TRBJ2-5 gives the full variable domain: KAGVTQTPRYLIKTRGQQVTLSCSPISGHRSVSWYQQTPGQGLQFLFEYFSETQRNKGNFPGRFSGRQFSNSRSEMNVSTLELGDSALYLCASSFTGDQETQYFGPGTRLLVL.